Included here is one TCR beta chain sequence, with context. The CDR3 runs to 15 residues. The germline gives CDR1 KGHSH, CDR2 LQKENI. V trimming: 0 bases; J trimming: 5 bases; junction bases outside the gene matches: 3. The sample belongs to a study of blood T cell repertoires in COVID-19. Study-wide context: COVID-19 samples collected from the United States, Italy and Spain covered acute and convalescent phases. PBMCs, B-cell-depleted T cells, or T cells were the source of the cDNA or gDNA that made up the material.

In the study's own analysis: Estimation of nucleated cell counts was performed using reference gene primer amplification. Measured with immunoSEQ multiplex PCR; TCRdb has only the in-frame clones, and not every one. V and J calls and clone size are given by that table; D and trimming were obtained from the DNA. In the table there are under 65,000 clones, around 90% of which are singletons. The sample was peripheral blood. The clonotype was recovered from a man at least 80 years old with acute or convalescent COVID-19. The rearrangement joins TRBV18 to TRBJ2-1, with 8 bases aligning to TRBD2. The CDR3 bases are TGTGCCAGCTCACCACCCGCTAGCGGGCACAATGAGCAGTTCTTC. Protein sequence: CASSPPASGHNEQFF. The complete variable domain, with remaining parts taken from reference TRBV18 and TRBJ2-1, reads NAGVMQNPRHLVRRRGQEARLRCSPMKGHSHVYWYRQLPEEGLKFMVYLQKENIIDESGMPKERFSAEFPKEGPSILRIQQVVRGDSAAYFCASSPPASGHNEQFFGPGTRLTVL.